Following are 25 T cell receptor beta chains from one sample sequenced in a study of tumor-infiltrating lymphocytes in primary liver carcinoma. The authors made TCR beta cDNA from around 500 ng total RNA with a constant-region primer. Nested multiplex PCR, run for three rounds with slightly modified ARM-PCR, yielded TCR beta libraries. Each of the first two PCR rounds ran around 10 cycles with TRBV1-TRBV30 forward and C-beta reverse primers. TCRdb reprocessed the multiplex PCR reads via MiXCR and lists one record per CDR3 protein. The profile shows approximately 24,000 distinct CDR3 sequences, around 78% of them singletons. It was from approximately 20-30 mg of unsorted bulk tissue that RNA and DNA were co-extracted. The sequenced sample consisted of liver tumor tissue from sampling region 3. As to subset: tumor region T3, left-lateral pole. The receptors were gathered from a man in his forties with primary liver carcinoma and hepatitis B virus infection.

The chain recombines TRBV12-3 or TRBV12-4 with TRBJ2-2; tentatively, D is TRBD1 or TRBD2 (6 bases each). CDR3 length: 14 residues. V gave up 9 bases and J gave up 9 bases, with 20 bases separating them. CDR3 DNA sequence: TGTGCCAGAAGCCACCATAGGGGGGCCTGGGAGCTGTTTTTT. It translates to CARSHHRGAWELFF.

Comment on this clonotype: Sequence at one end of the junction differs from germline and may be a read error. The gene calls are TRBV5-1 and TRBJ1-1; TRBD1 is a possible D gene (5 bases). Germline V lookup: CDR1 SGHRS, CDR2 YFSETQ. CDR3 size: 16 residues. The CDR3 sequence: CARSLMARGLDTEAFF. In DNA form, the CDR3 reads TGCGCCAGGAGCTTGATGGCGAGGGGTCTAGACACTGAAGCTTTCTTT.

Written as DNA, the CDR3 is TGTGCCAGCAGCTTACCATATCAGGGGCCTACAAATGAGCAGTTCTTC. As protein: CASSLPYQGPTNEQFF. This chain joins TRBV7-9 and TRBJ2-1, with TRBD1 as a possible D gene (6 bases). In germline, CDR1 is SEHNR, CDR2 FQNEAQ (reference sequence). V was shortened by 2 bases and J by 7 bases, with 18 bases between the two germline ends. The CDR3 runs 16 residues.

This clonotype came up once. A junction end diverges from the germline sequence, so it may reflect a read error. The gene calls are TRBV11-2 and TRBJ2-7, with D maybe TRBD1 (8 bases). The CDR3 is 15 amino acids. Germline V CDR1 and CDR2: SGHAT, FQNNGV. The CDR3 DNA reads as TGTGCCAGCGGCTTGGGGGGGGACAGGCCCTACGAGCAGTATTTC. Translating it yields CASGLGGDRPYEQYF.

Judged by abundance, this clonotype is medium-sized. This chain connects TRBV6-5 to TRBJ1-1; D uncertain. The CDR3 covers 13 residues. Germline lookup yields CDR1 MNHEY and CDR2 SVGAGI. The ends were cut back, 4 bases at V and 1 base at J, with 7 bases in the middle. The CDR3 reads CASSSPRNTEAFF. CDR3 bases: TGTGCCAGCAGTTCCCCTAGGAACACTGAAGCTTTCTTT.

As concerns this clonotype: This could be a read error, since a much larger clone is one nucleotide away. V is TRBV18 and J is TRBJ2-4, with D perhaps TRBD1 or TRBD2 (6 bases each). The germline V gene encodes CDR1 KGHSH and CDR2 LQKENI. The CDR3 covers 18 residues. The CDR3 sequence is CASSQGVRGAGRGNIQNF. CDR3 coding DNA: TGTGCCAGCTCACAGGGGGTACGAGGAGCGGGCCGGGGAAACATTCAGAACTTC. The variable domain in full, completed from reference TRBV18 and TRBJ2-4, reads NAGVMQNPRHLVRRRGQEARLRCSPMKGHSHVYWYRQLPEEGLKFMVYLQKENIIDESGMPKERFSAEFPKEGPSILRIQQVVRGDSAAYFCASSQGVRGAGRGNIQNFGAGTRLSVL.

The sample holds a few counts of this clonotype. The chain couples TRBV6-5 to TRBJ2-7; 10 bases map to TRBD2. Germline V gene lookup returns CDR1 MNHEY and CDR2 SVGAGI. The CDR3 totals 17 residues. The ends lost 9 bases at V and 4 bases at J; junction bases unmatched: 18. DNA for the CDR3: TGTGCCAGTAGCCGACAGCTGGGACTAGCGAGAAGTTACGAGCAGTACTTC. It translates to CASSRQLGLARSYEQYF.

The chain employs TRBV12-3 or TRBV12-4 and TRBJ2-7; D assignment may be TRBD1 or TRBD2 (5 bases each). The CDR3 is made up of 14 amino acids. The V and J ends lost 5 bases and 3 bases respectively, with 14 bases between them. CDR3 region: CASSTGVRGYEQYF. CDR3 coding DNA: TGTGCCAGCAGTACAGGTGTGAGGGGCTACGAGCAGTACTTC.

Comments on this clonotype: Relative to the germline gene, one junction end is altered; a read error may explain this. This chain uses TRBV4-1 with TRBJ1-3; D unclear. The CDR3 is 14 amino acids. Germline CDR1 and CDR2: MGHRA and YSYEKL. CDR3 nucleotides: TGCGCCAGCAGCCAATCCTTCCCTGGAAACACAATATATTTT. As protein: CASSQSFPGNTIYF.

A note on this clonotype: Sequence at one end of the junction differs from germline and may be a read error. The chain has TRBV11-2 and TRBJ2-5, with 7 positions matching TRBD2. Germline lookup yields CDR1 SGHAT and CDR2 FQNNGV. The CDR3 contains 16 residues. The CDR3 DNA reads as TGTGCCAGCAGCCAAACTCATGTCGGGGGGAAAGAGTCCCAGAACTTC. Translating gives CASSQTHVGGKESQNF.

Regarding this clonotype: It is likely a read error, because the conserved phenylalanine at the end of the CDR3 is missing. The chain combines TRBV29-1 with TRBJ2-1, with 7 bases matching TRBD2. The CDR3 is made up of 12 amino acids. From germline, CDR1 is SQVTM and CDR2 ANQGSEA. The CDR3 sequence is CIIEGLGNEQFS. The DNA of the CDR3 is TGCATCATTGAAGGACTAGGGAATGAGCAGTTCTCC.

About this clonotype: Germline is not matched at one junction end, which may reflect a read error. V usage is TRBV4-1 and J usage is TRBJ1-6; 7 nucleotides match TRBD1. From germline, CDR1 is MGHRA and CDR2 YSYEKL. This CDR3 has 16 residues. Here the CDR3 reads CASSHDLEGADSPLHF. The CDR3 DNA reads as TGCGCCAGTAGCCACGACCTAGAGGGGGCGGATTCACCCCTCCACTTT.

The chain couples TRBV6-5 to TRBJ2-1, with TRBD2 matching over 12 bases. This CDR3 contains 18 residues. Germline assignment: CDR1 MNHEY and CDR2 SVGAGI. With V trimmed by 5 bases and J by 5 bases, 13 bases remained unmatched. The CDR3 nucleotides read TGTGCCAGCAGTAGGACTAGCGGGGTATCTTCCCCCCACAATGAGCAGTTCTTC. Translating it yields CASSRTSGVSSPHNEQFF.

Concerning this clonotype: It may be a read error: a sequence one base away is much more abundant. The V and J genes are TRBV18 and TRBJ2-7; the match to TRBD2 covers 7 bases. Looked up from germline, CDR1 is KGHSH and CDR2 is LQKENI. J lost 5 bases, V lost 4 bases, and 5 bases had no gene match. This CDR3 comprises 13 residues. The CDR3 nucleotides read TGTGCCAGCTCACGCTTTGGGGGGGACGAGCAGTACTTC. Its protein is CASSRFGGDEQYF.

There are many counts of this clonotype. The chain recombines TRBV13 with TRBJ2-7; 10 nucleotides line up with TRBD2. This CDR3 comprises 17 residues. V was pared by 5 bases and J by 2 bases, with 12 bases of the junction left unmatched. CDR1 PRHDT and CDR2 FYEKMQ come from the germline V gene (reference sequence). As DNA, the CDR3 is TGTGCCAGCAGCCTACAACTTAGCGGGAGGACGGCCTACGAGCAGTACTTC. Translating it yields CASSLQLSGRTAYEQYF.

On this clonotype: The junction differs from germline at one of its ends, possibly a read error. The V call is TRBV11-2, the J call TRBJ2-1; no clear D. CDR3 length equals 14 residues. The germline V gene has CDR1 SGHAT and CDR2 FQNNGV. The CDR3 coding sequence is TGTGCCAGCAGCTTAAACCGGCTAGTTGGTGAGCAGTTCTTT. Protein: CASSLNRLVGEQFF. The entire variable domain, with the rest obtained from reference TRBV11-2 and TRBJ2-1, is as follows: EAGVAQSPRYKIIEKRQSVAFWCNPISGHATLYWYQQILGQGPKLLIQFQNNGVVDDSQLPKDRFSAERLKGVDSTLKIQPAKLEDSAVYLCASSLNRLVGEQFFGPGTRLTVL.

This clonotype was counted between two and nine times. The final CDR3 position lacks the conserved phenylalanine or tryptophan, pointing to a likely read error. The chain carries TRBV4-3 and TRBJ2-7, with D unclear. Per the germline V gene, CDR1 is LGHNA and CDR2 is YSLEER. The CDR3 extends over 14 amino acids. CDR3 bases: TGCGCCATCAGCCAAGAAAGCTCCACCTACGAGCAGTACCTC. Translation gives CAISQESSTYEQYL.

The chain is built from TRBV7-9 and TRBJ1-2, with 7 bases lining up with TRBD1. Looked up from germline, CDR1 is SEHNR and CDR2 is FQNEAQ (reference sequence). CDR3 length: 16 residues. The V segment lost 5 bases and the J segment 5 bases; nucleotides outside the gene matches: 14. CDR3 residues: CASSPVDRLSQYGYTF. DNA for the CDR3: TGTGCCAGCAGCCCCGTGGACAGGCTGTCTCAGTATGGCTACACCTTC.

The chain employs TRBV11-2 and TRBJ2-5, with TRBD2 as a possible D gene (6 bases). Germline values: CDR1 SGHAT, CDR2 FQNNGV. The CDR3 has 15 residues. The CDR3: CANSLVGGIRETQYF. The CDR3 DNA reads as TGTGCTAACAGCTTAGTAGGCGGGATACGGGAGACCCAGTACTTC.

A remark on this clonotype: Mismatch with germline at one junction end may stem from a read error. The DNA of the CDR3 is TGTGCCAGCAGGCCCGGACAGGCAGTATCCTTTTACGACCAGTACTTT. It is translated as CASRPGQAVSFYDQYF. The V and J genes are TRBV6-5 and TRBJ2-7; 7 nucleotides agree with TRBD1. The germline CDR1 and CDR2 sequences are MNHEY and SVGAGI. The CDR3 is 16 residues long.

This sequence joins TRBV10-3 and TRBJ2-3; a possible D gene is TRBD2 (6 bases). Germline CDR1 is ENHRY and CDR2 is SYGVKD. This CDR3 is built from 17 residues. V was pared by 11 bases and J by 4 bases, with 28 bases between. This CDR3 reads CAVGETPLPGDADTQYF. The CDR3 DNA is TGTGCCGTCGGTGAGACCCCACTACCGGGAGATGCAGATACGCAGTATTTT.

A remark on this clonotype: At one end, the junction sequence differs from germline, possibly due to a read error. The chain combines TRBV4-2 with TRBJ2-3; the D gene could be TRBD1 or TRBD2 (5 bases each). The CDR3 is made up of 18 amino acids. The germline CDR1 and CDR2 sequences are LGHNA and YNFKEQ. The CDR3 DNA sequence: TGTGCCAGCAGCCAAGTGGCGCCTCTAGTGGGAGCGACAGATACGCAGTTTTTT. Encoded protein: CASSQVAPLVGATDTQFF.

This clonotype was detected only once. Given a much more abundant clone one base away, this may be a read error. The chain uses TRBV5-1 and TRBJ2-2; 7 bases line up with TRBD1. This CDR3 has 15 amino acids. Germline values: CDR1 SGHRS, CDR2 YFSETQ. The chain's CDR3 is CTSSLWQGDTGELLF. CDR3 bases: TGCACCAGCAGCTTGTGGCAGGGGGACACCGGGGAGCTGCTTTTT.

The genes are TRBV7-2 and TRBJ2-7; 11 positions match TRBD2. The CDR3 sequence is 20 residues long. Germline V CDR1 and CDR2: SGHTA, FQGNSA. V was clipped by 1 base and J by 2 bases; unmatched bases: 16. The CDR3 region is CASSLVFFKTSGVGPYEQYF. The CDR3 bases are TGTGCCAGCAGCTTAGTTTTCTTTAAGACTAGCGGGGTCGGTCCCTACGAGCAGTACTTC.

Worth noting for this clonotype: Its ends do not fully match the called genes, so a read error is possible. The chain joins TRBV12-3 or TRBV12-4 to TRBJ2-1; TRBD2 aligns across 13 bases. The CDR3 loop spans 16 amino acids. The CDR3 bases are TGTGCCACCAGTCCGCCGGGACTAGCGGGACTCAATGGGCAGTTCTTC. Protein: CATSPPGLAGLNGQFF.